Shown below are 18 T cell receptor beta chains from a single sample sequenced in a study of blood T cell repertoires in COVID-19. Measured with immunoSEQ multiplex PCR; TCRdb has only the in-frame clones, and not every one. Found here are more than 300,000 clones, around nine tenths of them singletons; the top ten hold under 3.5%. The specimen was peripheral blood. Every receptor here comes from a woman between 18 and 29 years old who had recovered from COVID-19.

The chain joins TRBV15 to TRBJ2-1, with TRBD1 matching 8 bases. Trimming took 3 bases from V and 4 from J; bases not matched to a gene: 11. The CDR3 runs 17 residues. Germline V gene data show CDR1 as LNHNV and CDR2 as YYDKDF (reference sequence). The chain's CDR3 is CATSRVIRTGPYNEQFF. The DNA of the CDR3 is TGTGCCACCAGCAGGGTGATCCGGACAGGGCCTTACAATGAGCAGTTCTTC.

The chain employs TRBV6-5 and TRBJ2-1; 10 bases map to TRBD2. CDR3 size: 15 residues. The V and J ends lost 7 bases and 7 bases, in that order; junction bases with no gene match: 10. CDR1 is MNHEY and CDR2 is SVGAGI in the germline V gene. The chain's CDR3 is CASTLVVAGGNEQFF. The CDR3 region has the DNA TGTGCCAGCACCTTGGTGGTAGCGGGGGGTAATGAGCAGTTCTTC.

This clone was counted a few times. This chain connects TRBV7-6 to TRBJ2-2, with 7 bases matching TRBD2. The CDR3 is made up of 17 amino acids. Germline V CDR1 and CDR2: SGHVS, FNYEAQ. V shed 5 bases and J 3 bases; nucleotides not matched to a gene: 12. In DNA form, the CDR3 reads TGTGCCAGCAGCCCAAGGAGCGGGATAGACCACACCGGGGAGCTGTTTTTT. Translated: CASSPRSGIDHTGELFF.

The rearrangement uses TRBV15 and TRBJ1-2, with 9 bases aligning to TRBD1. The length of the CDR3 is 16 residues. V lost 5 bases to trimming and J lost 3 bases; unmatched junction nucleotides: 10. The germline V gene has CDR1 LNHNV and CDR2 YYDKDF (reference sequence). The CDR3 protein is CATSPGQGSRDYGYTF. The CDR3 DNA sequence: TGTGCCACCAGCCCGGGACAGGGAAGTCGAGACTATGGCTACACCTTC.

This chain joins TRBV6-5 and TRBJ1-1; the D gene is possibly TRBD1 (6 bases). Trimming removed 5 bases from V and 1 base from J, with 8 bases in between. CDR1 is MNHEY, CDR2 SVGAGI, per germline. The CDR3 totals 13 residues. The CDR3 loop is CASSRDKNTEAFF. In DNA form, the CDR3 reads TGTGCCAGCAGTAGGGACAAGAACACTGAAGCTTTCTTT.

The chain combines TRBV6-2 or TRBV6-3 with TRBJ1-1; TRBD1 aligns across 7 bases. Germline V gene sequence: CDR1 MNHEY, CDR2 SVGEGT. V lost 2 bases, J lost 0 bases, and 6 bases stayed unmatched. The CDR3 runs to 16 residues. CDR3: CASSYSRGRLNTEAFF. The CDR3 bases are TGTGCCAGCAGTTACAGCAGGGGGAGACTGAACACTGAAGCTTTCTTT.

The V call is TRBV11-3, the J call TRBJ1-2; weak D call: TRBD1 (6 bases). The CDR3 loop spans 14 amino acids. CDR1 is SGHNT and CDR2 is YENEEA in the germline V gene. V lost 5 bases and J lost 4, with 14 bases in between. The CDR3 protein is CASSIETGSYGYTF. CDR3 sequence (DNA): TGTGCCAGCAGCATCGAGACAGGCTCCTATGGCTACACCTTC.

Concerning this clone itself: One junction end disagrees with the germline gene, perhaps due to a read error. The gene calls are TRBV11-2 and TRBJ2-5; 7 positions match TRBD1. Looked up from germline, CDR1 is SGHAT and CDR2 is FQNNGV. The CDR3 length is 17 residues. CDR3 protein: CASILGPLTGDQETQYF. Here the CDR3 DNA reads TGTGCCAGCATCTTAGGTCCCCTAACAGGGGACCAAGAGACCCAGTACTTC.

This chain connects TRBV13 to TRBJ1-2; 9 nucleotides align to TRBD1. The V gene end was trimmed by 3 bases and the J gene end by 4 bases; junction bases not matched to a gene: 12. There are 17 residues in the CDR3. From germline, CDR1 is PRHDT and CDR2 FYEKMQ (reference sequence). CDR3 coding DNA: TGTGCCAGCAGCTTGTCGGGACAGGGAATTCAGGGCTATGGCTACACCTTC. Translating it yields CASSLSGQGIQGYGYTF. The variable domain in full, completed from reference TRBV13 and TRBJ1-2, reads AAGVIQSPRHLIKEKRETATLKCYPIPRHDTVYWYQQGPGQDPQFLISFYEKMQSDKGSIPDRFSAQQFSDYHSELNMSSLELGDSALYFCASSLSGQGIQGYGYTFGSGTRLTVV.

CDR3 DNA: TGCGCCAGCAGTCCCGAGTTCAATGAGCAGTTCTTC. Translation: CASSPEFNEQFF. The chain combines TRBV10-2 with TRBJ2-1; unclear D gene. Trimming took off 5 bases at V and 6 bases at J, with 8 bases between the two ends. Germline loops: CDR1 WSHSY, CDR2 SAAADI. This CDR3 region has 12 residues.

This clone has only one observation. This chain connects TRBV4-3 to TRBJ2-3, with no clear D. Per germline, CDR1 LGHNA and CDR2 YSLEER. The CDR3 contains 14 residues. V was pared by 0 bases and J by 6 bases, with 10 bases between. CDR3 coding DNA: TGCGCCAGCAGCCAAGATCATGAGGTTGATACGCAGTATTTT. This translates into CASSQDHEVDTQYF.

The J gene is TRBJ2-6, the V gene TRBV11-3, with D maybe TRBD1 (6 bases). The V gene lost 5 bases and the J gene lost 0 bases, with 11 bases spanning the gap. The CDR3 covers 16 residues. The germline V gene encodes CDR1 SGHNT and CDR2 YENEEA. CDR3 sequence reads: CASSLIGGSGANVLTF. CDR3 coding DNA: TGTGCCAGCAGCCTAATAGGGGGCTCTGGGGCCAACGTCCTGACTTTC.

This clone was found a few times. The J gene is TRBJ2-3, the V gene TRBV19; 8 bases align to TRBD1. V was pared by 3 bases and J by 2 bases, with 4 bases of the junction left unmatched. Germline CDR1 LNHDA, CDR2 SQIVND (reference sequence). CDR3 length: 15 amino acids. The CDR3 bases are TGTGCCAGTAGTATTCAGACAGGGGCCACAGATACGCAGTATTTT. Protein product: CASSIQTGATDTQYF.

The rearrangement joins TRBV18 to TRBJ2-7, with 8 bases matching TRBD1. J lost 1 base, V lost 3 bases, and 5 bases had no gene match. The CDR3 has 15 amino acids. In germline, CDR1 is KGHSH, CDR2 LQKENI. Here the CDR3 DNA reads TGTGCCAGCTCACCCGCAGGGGGCCCTTCCTACGAGCAGTACGTC. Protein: CASSPAGGPSYEQYV.

In DNA form, the CDR3 reads TGTGCCAGCAGTGAGGGCAGGTACGAGCAGTACGTC. Its translation is CASSEGRYEQYV. This chain links TRBV2 with TRBJ2-7; no clear D gene. The germline gives CDR1 SNHLY, CDR2 FYNNEI. The length of the CDR3 is 12 residues. Trimming removed 3 bases at V and 4 bases at J, with 7 bases between.

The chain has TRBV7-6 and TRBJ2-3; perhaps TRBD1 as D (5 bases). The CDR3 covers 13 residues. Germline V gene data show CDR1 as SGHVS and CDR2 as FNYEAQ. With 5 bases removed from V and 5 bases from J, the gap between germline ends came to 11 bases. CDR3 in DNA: TGTGCCAGCAGCGCAGGGTATGGAGATACGCAGTATTTT. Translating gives CASSAGYGDTQYF.

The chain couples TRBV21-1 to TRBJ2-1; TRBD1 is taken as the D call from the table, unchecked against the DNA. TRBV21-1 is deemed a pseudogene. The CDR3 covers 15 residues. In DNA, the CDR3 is TGTGCCAGCAGCAAAGCCGGACAGGGACACAATGAGCAGTTCTTC. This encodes CASSKAGQGHNEQFF.

CDR3 DNA: TGTGCCAGCAGCCAGGCACCGGACAGCAGTCATGGCTACACCTTC. Translation: CASSQAPDSSHGYTF. The chain employs TRBV3-1 (or the pseudogene TRBV3-2) and TRBJ1-2; tentative D call: TRBD1 (6 bases). In germline, CDR1 is LGHDT, CDR2 YNNKEL (reference sequence). V was shortened by 3 bases and J by 6 bases, with 17 bases between the two germline ends. This CDR3 has 15 residues.